A single sample is the source of the 29 T cell receptor beta chains below, sequenced in a study of CD8+CD57+ T cells in acquired aplastic anemia. The study profiled TCR beta VDJ and CDR3 using genomic DNA as template. TCRdb ran MiXCR on the reads and lists one entry per CDR3 protein. The table includes a few hundred thousand distinct CDR3 sequences, roughly 35% detected once. Input material: sorted CD4+, CD8+, or CD8+CD57+ T cells (not recorded which) from PBMCs. The receptor source for this set is a human donor in good health, serving as a control.

This clonotype was recorded many times. The chain links TRBV19 to TRBJ1-5; maybe TRBD1 (5 bases). CDR3 length equals 17 residues. V shed 3 bases and J shed 6 bases, with 21 bases lying between them. Germline loops: CDR1 LNHDA, CDR2 SQIVND (reference sequence). The CDR3 reads CASSIDPPRGSPQPQHF. For the CDR3, the DNA is TGTGCCAGTAGTATTGATCCCCCGAGGGGTTCTCCTCAGCCCCAGCATTTT.

This clonotype showed up just a few times. The rearrangement joins TRBV9 to TRBJ1-3; TRBD1 matches 8 bases. CDR3 length equals 15 residues. Per germline, CDR1 SGDLS and CDR2 YYNGEE. The J segment lost 9 bases and the V segment lost 0 bases, leaving 8 bases of the junction unmatched. The CDR3 coding sequence is TGTGCCAGCAGCGTAGATTCAGGGGGCGCCGGCACCATATATTTT. Translating it yields CASSVDSGGAGTIYF.

Note on this clonotype: A read error may explain this, as a much larger clone is one base away. The V and J genes are TRBV6-1 and TRBJ1-2; unclear D gene. CDR1 and CDR2 from the germline V gene are MNHNS and SASEGT. The CDR3 totals 11 residues. The CDR3 sequence is CACRTNYGYTF. In nucleotides, the CDR3 is TGTGCCTGCAGAACTAACTATGGCTACACCTTC.

This clonotype has only a few counts. The chain carries TRBV7-9 and TRBJ1-1; D not certain. The germline V and J ends were trimmed by 5 bases and 2 bases, with 12 bases remaining between them. This CDR3 has 14 residues. Germline V gives CDR1 SEHNR, CDR2 FQNEAQ (reference sequence). DNA for the CDR3: TGTGCCAGCAGCCCTAGAACAGTTAACACTGAAGCTTTCTTT. It is translated as CASSPRTVNTEAFF.

Here the CDR3 reads CASSLAIGNSPLHF. For the CDR3, the DNA is TGTGCCAGCAGCTTAGCCATTGGGAATTCACCCCTCCACTTT. The V and J genes are TRBV13 and TRBJ1-6; D is unresolved. The length of the CDR3 is 14 residues. Trimming took off 1 base at V and 7 bases at J, with 8 bases between the two ends. In germline, CDR1 is PRHDT, CDR2 FYEKMQ (reference sequence). The whole variable domain, remainder taken from reference TRBV13 and TRBJ1-6, is AAGVIQSPRHLIKEKRETATLKCYPIPRHDTVYWYQQGPGQDPQFLISFYEKMQSDKGSIPDRFSAQQFSDYHSELNMSSLELGDSALYFCASSLAIGNSPLHFGNGTRLTVT.

The V call is TRBV7-8, the J call TRBJ1-1, with D possibly matching TRBD1 (6 bases). Trimming removed 3 bases at V and 1 base at J, with 9 bases between. This CDR3 has 14 amino acids. The germline V gene has CDR1 SGHVS and CDR2 FQNEAQ. CDR3 DNA: TGTGCCAGCAGCTTTCAGGGGAGGAACACTGAAGCTTTCTTT. As protein: CASSFQGRNTEAFF. The full variable domain, in which reference TRBV7-8 and TRBJ1-1 provide the parts outside the CDR3, is GAGVSQSPRYKVAKRGQDVALRCDPISGHVSLFWYQQALGQGPEFLTYFQNEAQLDKSGLPSDRFFAERPEGSVSTLKIQRTQQEDSAVYLCASSFQGRNTEAFFGQGTRLTVV.

V and J are TRBV7-9 and TRBJ2-1, with D perhaps assigned TRBD1 or TRBD2 (5 bases each). CDR3 length: 16 residues. Germline CDR1 reads SEHNR; CDR2 reads FQNEAQ (reference sequence). V lost 5 bases and J 0 bases, leaving 14 bases between the germline ends. CDR3 bases: TGTGCCAGCAGCGTGGGACGGGGAAGCTCCTACAATGAGCAGTTCTTC. Amino acids: CASSVGRGSSYNEQFF.

DNA for the CDR3: TGTGCCAGCAGCTTAGTAAGGGCAGGGAGTCCCGAGCAGTACTTC. It encodes CASSLVRAGSPEQYF. V usage is TRBV7-9 and J usage is TRBJ2-7; the D gene could be TRBD1 or TRBD2 (5 bases each). V was trimmed by 1 base and J by 6 bases, leaving 16 bases between them. The V gene's germline CDR1 is SEHNR and CDR2 FQNEAQ (reference sequence). This CDR3 is built from 15 residues.

This clonotype turned up a few times. The chain carries TRBV6-1 and TRBJ2-1; the D gene is possibly TRBD2 (5 bases). The V end was cut by 8 bases, the J end by 2 bases, with 10 bases between. In germline, CDR1 is MNHNS, CDR2 SASEGT. This CDR3 contains 13 residues. The CDR3 spells CASGLEAYNEQFF. The CDR3 nucleotides are TGTGCCAGCGGGTTGGAGGCCTACAATGAGCAGTTCTTC.

This clonotype has just a few counts. A much larger clone lies a single base off, so this may be a read error. This chain joins TRBV9 and TRBJ1-5; possibly TRBD1 for D (5 bases). CDR1 is SGDLS, CDR2 YYNGEE, per germline. This CDR3 comprises 15 residues. The DNA for the CDR3 is TGTGCCAGCCGCGTGGACTGGGGGAGCAATCAGCCCCAGCATTTT. Its protein is CASRVDWGSNQPQHF.

This clonotype was seen ten or more times. The rearrangement joins TRBV5-1 to TRBJ2-5; 8 bases agree with TRBD2. Looked up from germline, CDR1 is SGHRS and CDR2 is YFSETQ. V lost 0 bases and J lost 4; bases outside the gene matches: 5. CDR3 length equals 15 residues. The CDR3 here is CASSLGTSPGETQYF. The CDR3 DNA reads as TGCGCCAGCAGCTTGGGGACTAGCCCTGGAGAGACCCAGTACTTC.

The chain uses TRBV10-1 and TRBJ1-6; D not certain. There are 13 residues in the CDR3. Germline assignment: CDR1 WNHNN and CDR2 SYGVQD (reference sequence). V gave up 2 bases and J gave up 7 bases, with 6 bases separating them. CDR3 sequence: CASSELRNSPLHF. CDR3 nucleotide sequence: TGCGCCAGCAGTGAGCTGCGGAATTCACCCCTCCACTTT.

This clonotype was recorded many times. This chain links TRBV7-2 with TRBJ2-7; TRBD2 aligns across 8 bases. The germline gives CDR1 SGHTA, CDR2 FQGNSA. The junction had 10 bases not matched to a gene; V was cut back by 5 bases and J by 4 bases. CDR3 length: 15 residues. CDR3 sequence (DNA): TGTGCCAGCAGCCCACCACGGACTAGCACTTACGAGCAGTACTTC. Translation: CASSPPRTSTYEQYF.

Ten or more counts support this clonotype. The V and J genes are TRBV2 and TRBJ1-2; D is unclear. Germline lookup yields CDR1 SNHLY and CDR2 FYNNEI. The CDR3 contains 13 residues. V was trimmed by 6 bases and J by 4 bases, leaving 12 bases between them. In nucleotides, the CDR3 is TGTGCCAGCAGCCGGGCACCAACCTATGGCTACACCTTC. Translating it yields CASSRAPTYGYTF.

CDR3 protein: CAISLAGEQYF. Written as DNA, the CDR3 is TGTGCCATCAGCCTAGCGGGAGAGCAGTACTTC. The rearrangement uses TRBV10-3 and TRBJ2-7; 9 positions match TRBD2. Trimming removed 6 bases from V and 7 bases from J; junction bases left unmatched: 1. Germline values: CDR1 ENHRY, CDR2 SYGVKD. The length of the CDR3 is 11 residues.

Ten or more counts support this clonotype. The rearrangement joins TRBV24-1 to TRBJ2-5, with 13 bases matching TRBD2. This CDR3 spans 17 amino acids. Germline values: CDR1 KGHDR, CDR2 SFDVKD. Trimming removed 2 bases from V and 4 bases from J; junction bases left unmatched: 6. CDR3 coding DNA: TGTGCCACCAGTGATTATAGGACTAGCGGGAGTGGAGAGACCCAGTACTTC. Protein: CATSDYRTSGSGETQYF.

The rearrangement links TRBV5-1 to TRBJ2-5; TRBD2 might be the D (6 bases). The length of the CDR3 is 15 residues. Germline V gene lookup returns CDR1 SGHRS and CDR2 YFSETQ. V dropped 2 bases and J dropped 5 bases, with 16 bases sitting between them. The DNA of the CDR3 is TGCGCCAGCAGCTTCAATAGCGGTGGTCGGGAGACCCAGTACTTC. Amino acid sequence: CASSFNSGGRETQYF.

Ten or more counts support this clonotype. The chain recombines TRBV27 with TRBJ1-6; D unresolved. V was pared by 3 bases and J by 9 bases, with 12 bases between. The CDR3 runs to 14 residues. In germline, CDR1 is MNHEY, CDR2 SMNVEV (reference sequence). The CDR3 nucleotides are TGTGCCAGCAGTTTCCCGGGTTTCAGTTCACCCCTCCACTTT. It translates to CASSFPGFSSPLHF.

This clonotype was observed a handful of times. The gene calls are TRBV6-5 and TRBJ2-7; TRBD2 agrees at 7 bases. Trimming cost V 0 bases and J 7 bases; bases outside gene matches: 0. Germline CDR1 MNHEY, CDR2 SVGAGI. CDR3 length equals 12 residues. CDR3 residues: CASSYSAGEQYF. CDR3 coding DNA: TGTGCCAGCAGTTACTCAGCGGGGGAGCAGTACTTC.

Turning to this clonotype: Compared with germline, one end of the junction differs, possibly owing to a read error. The chain recombines TRBV19 with TRBJ2-7; D remains unclear. Per germline, CDR1 LNHDA and CDR2 SQIVND (reference sequence). There are 15 residues in the CDR3. The CDR3 DNA reads TGTGCCAGTAGTATAGAATACGGGCGGCCCTACGAGCAGTACTTT. Translated, it gives CASSIEYGRPYEQYF.

This clonotype was seen only a few times. Written as DNA, the CDR3 is TGTGCCGGTACCTGGACTAGCGTCTTAGAGACCCAGTACTTC. Its protein product is CAGTWTSVLETQYF. The rearrangement joins TRBV30 to TRBJ2-5; TRBD2 matches 9 bases. This CDR3 has 14 amino acids. Germline values: CDR1 GTSNPN, CDR2 SVGIG (reference sequence). With V trimmed by 8 bases and J by 4 bases, 11 bases remained unmatched.

The chain links TRBV7-2 to TRBJ2-1; 8 positions agree with TRBD1. The CDR3 is 15 amino acids. CDR1 is SGHTA and CDR2 is FQGNSA in the germline V gene. The junction had 5 bases not matched to a gene; V was cut back by 3 bases and J by 4 bases. CDR3 sequence reads: CASSFRGPKYNEQFF. The CDR3 region has the DNA TGTGCCAGCAGCTTCAGGGGGCCGAAATACAATGAGCAGTTCTTC.

CDR3 coding DNA: TGTGCCAGTAGTTTCGGACAGGGCGAGCAGTACTTC. Amino acids: CASSFGQGEQYF. V usage is TRBV19 and J usage is TRBJ2-7, with 8 positions matching TRBD1. Germline CDR1 is LNHDA and CDR2 is SQIVND (reference sequence). Trimming removed 5 bases from V and 6 bases from J; junction bases left unmatched: 3. This CDR3 has 12 amino acids.

The chain is built from TRBV15 and TRBJ2-5; 9 bases agree with TRBD2. After removal of 1 base from V and 2 bases from J, the junction contained 2 bases not matched to a gene. This CDR3 contains 15 residues. Per germline, CDR1 LNHNV and CDR2 YYDKDF (reference sequence). The CDR3 bases are TGTGCCACCAGCAGAGGACTAGCGGTACAAGAGACCCAGTACTTC. This encodes CATSRGLAVQETQYF.

In DNA, the CDR3 is TGTGCCATCAGTCCAGGGGGTATCTATGGCTACACCTTC. Protein product: CAISPGGIYGYTF. V and J are TRBV10-3 and TRBJ1-2; 7 bases agree with TRBD1. This CDR3 has 13 amino acids. CDR1 and CDR2 from the germline V gene are ENHRY and SYGVKD. V lost 5 bases to trimming and J lost 4 bases; unmatched junction nucleotides: 4.

Ten or more counts support this clonotype. The chain combines TRBV10-3 with TRBJ2-7; 7 bases fit TRBD1. The CDR3 is made up of 12 amino acids. V lost 7 bases and J lost 3; bases outside the gene matches: 3. Germline V gene lookup returns CDR1 ENHRY and CDR2 SYGVKD. The CDR3, as DNA: TGTGCCATCACGGCAGGGGGCTACGAGCAGTACTTC. Amino acid sequence: CAITAGGYEQYF.

This clonotype was found many times. J is TRBJ2-1 and V is TRBV24-1, with 14 positions matching TRBD2. Germline CDR1 reads KGHDR; CDR2 reads SFDVKD. V shed 3 bases, J shed 3 bases, and the junction held 3 bases outside the gene matches. CDR3 length: 17 residues. The CDR3 nucleotides read TGTGCCACCAGTGATCGGACTAGCGGGAGGCGCTACAATGAGCAGTTCTTC. This sequence encodes CATSDRTSGRRYNEQFF.

This clonotype was detected many times. The chain has TRBV20-1 and TRBJ2-5; the D is unclear. In germline, CDR1 is DFQATT, CDR2 SNEGSKA (reference sequence). V lost 3 bases and J 4 bases, leaving 12 bases between the germline ends. This CDR3 has 13 residues. The CDR3 bases are TGCAGTGCTAGGGACGGCAGCAGAGAGACCCAGTACTTC. This codes for CSARDGSRETQYF.

This clonotype was detected ten times or more. The rearrangement links TRBV9 to TRBJ1-2; 9 nucleotides align to TRBD1. Trimming took 3 bases from V and 8 from J; bases not matched to a gene: 11. Germline V gene data show CDR1 as SGDLS and CDR2 as YYNGEE. The CDR3 loop spans 15 amino acids. CDR3 loop: CASSANTGQGTGYTF. DNA of the CDR3: TGTGCCAGCAGCGCGAATACGGGACAGGGAACGGGCTACACCTTC.